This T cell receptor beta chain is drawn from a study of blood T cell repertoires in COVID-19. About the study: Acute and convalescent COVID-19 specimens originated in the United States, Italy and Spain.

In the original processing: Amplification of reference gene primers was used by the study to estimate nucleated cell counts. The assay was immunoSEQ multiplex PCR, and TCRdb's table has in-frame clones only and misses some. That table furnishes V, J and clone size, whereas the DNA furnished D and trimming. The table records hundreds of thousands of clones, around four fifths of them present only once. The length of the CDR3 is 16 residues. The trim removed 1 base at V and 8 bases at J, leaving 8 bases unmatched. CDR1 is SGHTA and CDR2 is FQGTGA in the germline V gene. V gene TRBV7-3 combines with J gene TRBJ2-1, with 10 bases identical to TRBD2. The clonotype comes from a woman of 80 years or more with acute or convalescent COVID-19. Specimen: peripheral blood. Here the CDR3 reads CASSLRLAGPKDEQFF. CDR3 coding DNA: TGTGCCAGCAGCTTAAGACTAGCGGGCCCGAAGGATGAGCAGTTCTTC.